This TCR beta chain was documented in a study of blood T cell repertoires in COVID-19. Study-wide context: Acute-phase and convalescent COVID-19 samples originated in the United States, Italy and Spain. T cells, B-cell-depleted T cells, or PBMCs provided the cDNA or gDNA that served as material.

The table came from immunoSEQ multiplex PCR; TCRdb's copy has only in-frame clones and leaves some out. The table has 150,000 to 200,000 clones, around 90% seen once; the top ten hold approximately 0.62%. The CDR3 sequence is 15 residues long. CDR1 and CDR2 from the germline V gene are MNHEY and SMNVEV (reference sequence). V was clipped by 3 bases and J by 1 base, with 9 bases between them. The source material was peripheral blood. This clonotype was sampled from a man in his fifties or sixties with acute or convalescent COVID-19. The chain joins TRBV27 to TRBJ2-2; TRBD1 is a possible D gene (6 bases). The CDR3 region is CASSFGTMNTGELFF. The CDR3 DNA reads TGTGCCAGCAGTTTTGGGACAATGAACACCGGGGAGCTGTTTTTT.